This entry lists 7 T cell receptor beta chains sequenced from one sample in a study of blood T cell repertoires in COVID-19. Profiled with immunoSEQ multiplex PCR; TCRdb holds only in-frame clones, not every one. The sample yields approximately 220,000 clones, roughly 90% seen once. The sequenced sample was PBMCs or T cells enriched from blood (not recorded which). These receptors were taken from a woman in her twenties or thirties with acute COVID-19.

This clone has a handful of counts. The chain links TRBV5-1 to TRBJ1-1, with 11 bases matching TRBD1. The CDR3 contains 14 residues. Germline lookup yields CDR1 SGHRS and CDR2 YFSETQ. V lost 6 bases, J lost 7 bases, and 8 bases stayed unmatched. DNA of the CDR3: TGCGCCAGCACCGGGACAGGGGGTAACGGTGAAGCTTTCTTT. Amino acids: CASTGTGGNGEAFF.

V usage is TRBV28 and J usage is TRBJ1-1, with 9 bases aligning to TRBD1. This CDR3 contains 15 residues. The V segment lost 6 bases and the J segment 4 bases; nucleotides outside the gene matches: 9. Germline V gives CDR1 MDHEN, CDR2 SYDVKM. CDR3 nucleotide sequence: TGTGCCAGCAGCCAGAGGACAGGGGTTCCCACTGAAGCTTTCTTT. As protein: CASSQRTGVPTEAFF.

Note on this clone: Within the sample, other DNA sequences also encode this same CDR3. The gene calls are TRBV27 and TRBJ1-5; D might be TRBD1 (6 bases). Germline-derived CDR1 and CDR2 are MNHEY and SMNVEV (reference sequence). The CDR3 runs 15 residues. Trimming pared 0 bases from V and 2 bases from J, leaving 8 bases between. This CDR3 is CASSLSGGGNQPQHF. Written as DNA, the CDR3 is TGTGCCAGCAGTTTATCTGGGGGCGGCAATCAGCCCCAGCATTTT.

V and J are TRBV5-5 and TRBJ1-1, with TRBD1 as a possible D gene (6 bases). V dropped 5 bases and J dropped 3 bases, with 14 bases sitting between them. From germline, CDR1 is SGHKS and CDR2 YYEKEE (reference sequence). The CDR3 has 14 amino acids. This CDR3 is CASSFNQGYTEAFF. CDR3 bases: TGTGCCAGCAGTTTTAACCAGGGGTACACTGAAGCTTTCTTT.

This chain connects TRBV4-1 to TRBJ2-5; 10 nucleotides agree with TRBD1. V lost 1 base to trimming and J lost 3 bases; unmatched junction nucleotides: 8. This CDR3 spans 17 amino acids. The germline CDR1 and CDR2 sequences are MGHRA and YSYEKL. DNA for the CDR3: TGCGCCAGCAGCCAAGCTCTTGGGACAGGGGCCGAAGAGACCCAGTACTTC. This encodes CASSQALGTGAEETQYF.

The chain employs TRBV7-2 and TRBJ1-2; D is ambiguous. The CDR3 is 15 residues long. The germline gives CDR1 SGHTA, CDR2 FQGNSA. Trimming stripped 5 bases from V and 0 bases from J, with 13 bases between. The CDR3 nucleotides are TGTGCCAGCAGCATCCTCCCGGGGACTAACTATGGCTACACCTTC. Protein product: CASSILPGTNYGYTF.

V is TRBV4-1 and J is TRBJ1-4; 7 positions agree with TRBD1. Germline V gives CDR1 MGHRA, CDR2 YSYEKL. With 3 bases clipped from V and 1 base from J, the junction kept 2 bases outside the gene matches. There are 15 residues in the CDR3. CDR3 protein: CASSHRQGTNEKLFF. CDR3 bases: TGCGCCAGCAGCCACCGACAGGGAACTAATGAAAAACTGTTTTTT.